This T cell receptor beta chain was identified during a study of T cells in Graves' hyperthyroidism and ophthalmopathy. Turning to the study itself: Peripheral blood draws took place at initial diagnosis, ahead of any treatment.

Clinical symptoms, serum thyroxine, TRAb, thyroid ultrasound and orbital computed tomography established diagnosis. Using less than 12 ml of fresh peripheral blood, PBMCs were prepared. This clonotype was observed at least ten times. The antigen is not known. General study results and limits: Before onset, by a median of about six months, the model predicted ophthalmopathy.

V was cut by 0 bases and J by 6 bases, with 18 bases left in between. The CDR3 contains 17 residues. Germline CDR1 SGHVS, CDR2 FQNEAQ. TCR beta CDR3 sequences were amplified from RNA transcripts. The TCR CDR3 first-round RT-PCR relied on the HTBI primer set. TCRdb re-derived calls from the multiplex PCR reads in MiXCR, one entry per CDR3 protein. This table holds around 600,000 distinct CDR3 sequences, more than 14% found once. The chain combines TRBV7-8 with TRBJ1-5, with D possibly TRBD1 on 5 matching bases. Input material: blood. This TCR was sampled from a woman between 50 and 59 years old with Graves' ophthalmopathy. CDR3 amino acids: CASSLAPTVSYGQPQHF. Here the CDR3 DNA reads TGTGCCAGCAGCTTAGCGCCGACAGTTTCTTATGGTCAGCCCCAGCATTTT. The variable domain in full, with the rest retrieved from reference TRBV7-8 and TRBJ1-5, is GAGVSQSPRYKVAKRGQDVALRCDPISGHVSLFWYQQALGQGPEFLTYFQNEAQLDKSGLPSDRFFAERPEGSVSTLKIQRTQQEDSAVYLCASSLAPTVSYGQPQHFGDGTRLSIL.